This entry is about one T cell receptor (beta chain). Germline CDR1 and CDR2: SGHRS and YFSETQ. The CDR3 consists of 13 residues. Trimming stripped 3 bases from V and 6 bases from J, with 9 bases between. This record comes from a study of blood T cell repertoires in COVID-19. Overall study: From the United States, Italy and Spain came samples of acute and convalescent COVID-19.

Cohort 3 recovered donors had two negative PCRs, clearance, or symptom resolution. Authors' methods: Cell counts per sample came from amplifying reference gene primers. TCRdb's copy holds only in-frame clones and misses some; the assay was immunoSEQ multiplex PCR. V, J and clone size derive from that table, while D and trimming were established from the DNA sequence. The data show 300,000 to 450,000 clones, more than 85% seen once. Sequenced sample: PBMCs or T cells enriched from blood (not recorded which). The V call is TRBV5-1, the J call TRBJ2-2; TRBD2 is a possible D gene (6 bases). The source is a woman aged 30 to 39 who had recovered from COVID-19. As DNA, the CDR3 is TGCGCCAGCAGCTCGGGAGAGGCCGGGGAGCTGTTTTTT. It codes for CASSSGEAGELFF.